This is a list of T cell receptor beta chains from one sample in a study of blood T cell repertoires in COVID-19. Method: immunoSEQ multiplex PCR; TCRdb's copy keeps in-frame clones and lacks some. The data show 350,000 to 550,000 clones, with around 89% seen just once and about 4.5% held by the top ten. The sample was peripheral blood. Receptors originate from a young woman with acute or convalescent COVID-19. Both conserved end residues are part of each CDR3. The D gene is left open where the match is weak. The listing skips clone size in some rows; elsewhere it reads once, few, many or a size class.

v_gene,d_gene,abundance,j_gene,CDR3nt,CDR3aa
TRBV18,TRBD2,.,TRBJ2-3,TGTGCCAGCTCACCACTACGGACTAGCGGGGGGGCAGGCGCAGATACGCAGTATTTT,CASSPLRTSGGAGADTQYF
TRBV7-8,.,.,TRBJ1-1,TGTGCCAGCAGCTTTACTCGGGACACTGAAGCTTTCTTT,CASSFTRDTEAFF
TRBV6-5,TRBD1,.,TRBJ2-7,TGTGCCAGCCGTAGGACAGGGGGTAATTACGAGCAGTACTTC,CASRRTGGNYEQYF
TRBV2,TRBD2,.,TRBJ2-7,TGTGCCAGCAGTGGATCCGGCGGGGGGGCGTCCGAGCAGTACTTC,CASSGSGGGASEQYF
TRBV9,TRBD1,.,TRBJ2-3,TGTGCCAGCAGCGGGGGAGGGACAGGGGTCGCAGATACGCAGTATTTT,CASSGGGTGVADTQYF
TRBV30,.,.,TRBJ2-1,TGTGCCTGGAGTGTCCAGTCTTCCTACAATGAGCAGTTCTTC,CAWSVQSSYNEQFF
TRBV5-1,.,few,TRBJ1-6,TGCGCCAGCAGCCGCGGTGCGGGGAATTCACCCCTCCACTTT,CASSRGAGNSPLHF
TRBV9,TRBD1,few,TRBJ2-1,TGTGCCAGCAGCGCCAGACCTGAGGGACAGACCTCCTACAATGAGCAGTTCTTC,CASSARPEGQTSYNEQFF
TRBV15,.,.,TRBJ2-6,TGTGCCACCAGCAGAGACCTCCCCTCTGGGGCCAACGTCCTGACTTTC,CATSRDLPSGANVLTF
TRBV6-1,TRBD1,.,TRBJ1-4,TGTGCCAGCAGTGAAAGGACAGGGTCAACTAATGAAAAACTGTTTTTT,CASSERTGSTNEKLFF
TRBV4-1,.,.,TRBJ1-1,TGCGCCAGCAGCCAAGATCGCCGGGCTTTCTTT,CASSQDRRAFF
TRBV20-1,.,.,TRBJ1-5,TGCAGTGCTAGTGAAGGGGCAAGGAGCAATCAGCCCCAGCATTTT,CSASEGARSNQPQHF
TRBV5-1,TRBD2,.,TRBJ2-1,TGCGCCAGCAGCGCGGGACTAGCGGTAGACTACAATGAGCAGTTCTTC,CASSAGLAVDYNEQFF
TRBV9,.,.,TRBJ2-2,TGTGCCAGCAGCTCCGGTACGGGGGAAGAGAACACCGGGGAGCTGTTTTTT,CASSSGTGEENTGELFF
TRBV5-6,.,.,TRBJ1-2,TGTGCCAGCAGCTTCGAAGGGGAGGAGTATGGCTACACCTTC,CASSFEGEEYGYTF
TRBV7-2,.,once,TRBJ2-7,TGTGCCAGCAGCTTTCGGACAGGAGGGGGATTCGAGCAGTACTTC,CASSFRTGGGFEQYF
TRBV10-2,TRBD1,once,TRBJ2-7,TGCGCCAGCAGCACAGGGGTTGAGCAGTACTTC,CASSTGVEQYF
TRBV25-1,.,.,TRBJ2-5,TGTGCCAGCAGTGATGTCCCGCCAGGGAAAGAGACCCAGTACTTC,CASSDVPPGKETQYF
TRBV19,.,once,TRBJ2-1,TGTGCCAGTAGTATTACCTGGGGACTGGTATACAATGAGCAGTTCTTC,CASSITWGLVYNEQFF
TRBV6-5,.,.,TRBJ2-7,TGTGCCAGCAGTTTTAGTCAGGGGATTTACGAGCAGTACTTC,CASSFSQGIYEQYF
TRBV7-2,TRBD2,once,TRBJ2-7,TGTGCCAGCAGCTTCGGACTAGTGGCGTACGAGCAGTACTTC,CASSFGLVAYEQYF
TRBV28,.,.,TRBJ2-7,TGTGCCAGCAGTTTAGCCTACTCCGAGCAGTACTTC,CASSLAYSEQYF
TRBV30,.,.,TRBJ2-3,TGTGCCTCGATCAGGGGCTACACAGATACGCAGTATTTT,CASIRGYTDTQYF
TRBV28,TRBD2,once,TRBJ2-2,TGTGCCAGCAGTCCAGGCGGGGGGTCGGCCGGGGAGCTGTTTTTT,CASSPGGGSAGELFF
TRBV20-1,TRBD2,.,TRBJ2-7,TGCAGTGCTAGTTGGTCTAGCGGGGGCATCTACGAGCAGTACTTC,CSASWSSGGIYEQYF
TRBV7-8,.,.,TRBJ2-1,TGTGCCAGCAGCTTAGGCGCATACAATGAGCAGTTCTTC,CASSLGAYNEQFF
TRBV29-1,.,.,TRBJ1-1,TGCAGCGTTGAACGGACAGCGAACACTGAAGCTTTCTTT,CSVERTANTEAFF
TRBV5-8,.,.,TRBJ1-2,TGTGCCAGCAGCTTGGGGAGACAGGTCGGCTACACCTTC,CASSLGRQVGYTF
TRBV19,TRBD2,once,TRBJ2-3,TGTGCCAGTAGTGGGGGACTAGCGGGGAGCACAGATACGCAGTATTTT,CASSGGLAGSTDTQYF
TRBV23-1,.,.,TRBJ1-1,TGCGCCAGCAGTCACGTTCCCGGGGGAGTTATGAACACTGAAGCTTTCTTT,CASSHVPGGVMNTEAFF
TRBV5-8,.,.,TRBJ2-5,TGTGCCAGCAGCCTAAGTGTGCAGGGAGAGACCCAGTACTTC,CASSLSVQGETQYF
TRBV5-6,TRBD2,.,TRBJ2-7,TGTGCCAGCAGCCTAGCGGGGGTGTACGAGCAGTACTTC,CASSLAGVYEQYF
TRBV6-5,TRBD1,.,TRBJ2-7,TGTGCCAGCAGTCACAGGGGGTGGTCCTACGAGCAGTACTTC,CASSHRGWSYEQYF
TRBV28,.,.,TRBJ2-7,TGTGCCAGCAGTTTAGACAGATCCTCCTACGAGCAGTACTTC,CASSLDRSSYEQYF
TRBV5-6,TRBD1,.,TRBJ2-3,TGTGCCAGCAGCAGGACAGGAAGCACAGATACGCAGTATTTT,CASSRTGSTDTQYF
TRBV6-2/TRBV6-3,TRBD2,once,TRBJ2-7,TGTGCCAGCAGTTACCAAGCGGGGGGGCGAAACGAGCAGTACTTC,CASSYQAGGRNEQYF
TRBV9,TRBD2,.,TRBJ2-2,TGTGCCAGCAGCGTAGGGTTCTCGGGGGGGGACACCGGGGAGCTGTTTTTT,CASSVGFSGGDTGELFF
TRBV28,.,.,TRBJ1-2,TGTGCCAGCAGTCCACCGGACAGTATCGGCTATGGCTACACCTTC,CASSPPDSIGYGYTF
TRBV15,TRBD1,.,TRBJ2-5,TGTGCCACCAGCAGAGATAAGTTGACAGGGTCTTCGGAGACCCAGTACTTC,CATSRDKLTGSSETQYF
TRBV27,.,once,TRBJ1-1,TGTGCCAGCAGTTCACTCGTCCTAATGAACACTGAAGCTTTCTTT,CASSSLVLMNTEAFF
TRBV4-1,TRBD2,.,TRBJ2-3,TGCGCCAGCAGCAACTCCTTAGCGGGGGGCACAGATACGCAGTATTTT,CASSNSLAGGTDTQYF
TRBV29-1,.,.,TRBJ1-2,TGCAGCGTTGAAGATCTTTTGGGGCCAGGGGCAGGCTACACCTTC,CSVEDLLGPGAGYTF
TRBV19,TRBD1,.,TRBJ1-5,TGTGCCAGTGGACAGGCAAAGGGGCCCCAGCATTTT,CASGQAKGPQHF
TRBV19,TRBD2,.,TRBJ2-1,TGTGCCAGTAGTCCTGGCGCTAGCGGGGTTTATGAGCAGTTCTTC,CASSPGASGVYEQFF
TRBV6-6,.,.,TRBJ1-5,TGTGCCAGCAGCCACGGGGGGGGCAATCAGCCCCAGCATTTT,CASSHGGGNQPQHF
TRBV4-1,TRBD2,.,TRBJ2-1,TGCGCCAGCAGCCAGGGGACTAGTAGGAATGAGCAGTTCTTC,CASSQGTSRNEQFF
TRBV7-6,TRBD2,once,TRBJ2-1,TGTGCCAGCAGCTCAAGGGCGGGACTAAATTACAATGAGCAGTTCTTC,CASSSRAGLNYNEQFF
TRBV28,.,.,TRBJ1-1,TGTGCCAGCAGTTCGGGGAACACTGAAGCTTTCTTT,CASSSGNTEAFF
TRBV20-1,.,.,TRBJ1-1,TGCAGTGCTAGAGCAGGTGTTAAAGCTTTCTTT,CSARAGVKAFF
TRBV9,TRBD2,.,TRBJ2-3,TGTGCCAGCAGCGATTTCGGCGGGGGGAACACAGATACGCAGTATTTT,CASSDFGGGNTDTQYF
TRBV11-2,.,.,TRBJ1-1,TGTGCCAGCAGCCTAGGAGTGTCCACTGAAGCTTTCTTT,CASSLGVSTEAFF
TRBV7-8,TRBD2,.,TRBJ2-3,TGTGCCAGCAGCCCAGTTCTGGGACTAGCGGGGGGCACAGATACGCAGTATTTT,CASSPVLGLAGGTDTQYF
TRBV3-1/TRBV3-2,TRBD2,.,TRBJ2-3,TGTGCCAGCAGCCCGGGACTAGCTGGCACAGATACGCAGTATTTT,CASSPGLAGTDTQYF
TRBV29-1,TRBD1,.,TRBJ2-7,TGCAGCGTGACAGGGATGGTTGGGATGCGTGGCTACGAGCAGTACTTC,CSVTGMVGMRGYEQYF
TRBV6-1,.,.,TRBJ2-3,TGTGCCAGCAGTGAGGGAGGATGGGGGACAGATACGCAGTATTTT,CASSEGGWGTDTQYF
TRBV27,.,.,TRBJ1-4,TGTGCCAGCAGACCCGAGGCTGGTAATGAAAAACTGTTTTTT,CASRPEAGNEKLFF
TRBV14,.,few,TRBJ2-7,TGTGCCAGCAGCCAAGGTTCAGGGGAGTACTACGAGCAGTACTTC,CASSQGSGEYYEQYF